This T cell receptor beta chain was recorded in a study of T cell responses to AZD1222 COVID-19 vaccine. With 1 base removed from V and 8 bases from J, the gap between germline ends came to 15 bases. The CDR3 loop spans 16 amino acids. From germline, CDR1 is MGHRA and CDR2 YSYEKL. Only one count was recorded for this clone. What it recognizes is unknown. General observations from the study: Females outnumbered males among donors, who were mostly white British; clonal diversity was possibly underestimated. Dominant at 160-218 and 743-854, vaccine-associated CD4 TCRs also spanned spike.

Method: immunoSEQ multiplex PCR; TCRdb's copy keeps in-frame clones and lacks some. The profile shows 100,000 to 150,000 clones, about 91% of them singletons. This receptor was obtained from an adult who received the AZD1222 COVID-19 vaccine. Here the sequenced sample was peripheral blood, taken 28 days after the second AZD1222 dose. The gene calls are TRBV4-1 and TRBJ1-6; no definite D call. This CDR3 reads CASSQVLRQAYSPLHF. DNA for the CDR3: TGCGCCAGCAGCCAAGTATTGCGGCAGGCTTATTCACCCCTCCACTTT.